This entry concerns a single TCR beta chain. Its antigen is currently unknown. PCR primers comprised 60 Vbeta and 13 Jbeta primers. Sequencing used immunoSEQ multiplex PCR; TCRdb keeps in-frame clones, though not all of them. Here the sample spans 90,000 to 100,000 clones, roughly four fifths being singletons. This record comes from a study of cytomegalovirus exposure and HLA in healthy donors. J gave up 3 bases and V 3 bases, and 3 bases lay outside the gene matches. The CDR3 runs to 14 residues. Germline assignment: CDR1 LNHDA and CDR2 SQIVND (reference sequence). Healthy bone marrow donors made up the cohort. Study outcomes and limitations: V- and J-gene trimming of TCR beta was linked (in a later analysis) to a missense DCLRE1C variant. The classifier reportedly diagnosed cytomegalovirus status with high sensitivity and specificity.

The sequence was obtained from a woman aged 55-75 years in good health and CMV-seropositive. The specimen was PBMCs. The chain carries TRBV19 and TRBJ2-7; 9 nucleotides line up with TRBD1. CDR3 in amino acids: CASSMRGQGYEQYF. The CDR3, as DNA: TGTGCCAGTAGTATGAGGGGACAGGGCTACGAGCAGTACTTC. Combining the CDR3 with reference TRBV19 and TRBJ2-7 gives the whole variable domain DGGITQSPKYLFRKEGQNVTLSCEQNLNHDAMYWYRQDPGQGLRLIYYSQIVNDFQKGDIAEGYSVSREKKESFPLTVTSAQKNPTAFYLCASSMRGQGYEQYFGPGTRLTVT.